This entry lists 23 T cell receptor beta chains sequenced from one sample in a study of T cells in Graves' hyperthyroidism and ophthalmopathy. RNA transcripts were the template for amplifying TCR beta CDR3 regions. With the HTBI primer set, the TCR CDR3 went through a first round of RT-PCR. Each CDR3 protein is one row after TCRdb ran MiXCR on the multiplex PCR reads. Of around 580,000 distinct CDR3 sequences listed, around 42% are singletons. Sequenced sample: peripheral blood or thyroid tissue (not recorded which). These receptors were collected from a woman aged 18-29 years with Graves' hyperthyroidism.

This clonotype was seen at least ten times. The rearrangement links TRBV12-3 or TRBV12-4 to TRBJ1-1; 8 bases are a match to TRBD1. The J segment lost 4 bases and the V segment lost 5 bases, leaving 6 bases of the junction unmatched. The CDR3 loop spans 14 amino acids. The CDR3 DNA reads as TGTGCCAGCAGTGGACAGGGTACGGGCACTGAAGCTTTCTTT. This translates into CASSGQGTGTEAFF.

This clonotype was picked up many times. V usage is TRBV10-2 and J usage is TRBJ2-7; D is perhaps TRBD2 (6 bases). The V gene lost 6 bases and the J gene lost 3 bases, with 15 bases spanning the gap. The CDR3 contains 14 residues. Germline V lookup: CDR1 WSHSY, CDR2 SAAADI. The CDR3 region is CASRGAGRGYEQYF. As DNA, the CDR3 is TGCGCCAGCAGAGGGGCGGGGAGAGGCTACGAGCAGTACTTC.

The CDR3 DNA follows: TGTGCCTGGAGAGTTGGAGCCTACGAGCAGTACTTC. It yields the protein CAWRVGAYEQYF. This rearrangement joins TRBV30 to TRBJ2-7; D is unclear. The CDR3 sequence is 12 residues long. Per germline, CDR1 GTSNPN and CDR2 SVGIG (reference sequence). Between the trimmed V and J ends, which lost 3 bases and 2 bases, there was a span of 8 bases.

V is TRBV15 and J is TRBJ1-2; a weak D match, TRBD1 (6 bases). The V gene's germline CDR1 is LNHNV and CDR2 YYDKDF (reference sequence). This CDR3 contains 14 residues. The V gene lost 3 bases and the J gene lost 6 bases, with 14 bases spanning the gap. CDR3 amino acids: CATSSKQGGHGYTF. The CDR3 DNA reads TGTGCCACCAGCAGTAAACAGGGTGGCCATGGCTACACCTTC. Complete variable domain (other parts from reference TRBV15 and TRBJ1-2): DAMVIQNPRYQVTQFGKPVTLSCSQTLNHNVMYWYQQKSSQAPKLLFHYYDKDFNNEADTPDNFQSRRPNTSFCFLDIRSPGLGDTAMYLCATSSKQGGHGYTFGSGTRLTVV.

The genes are TRBV18 and TRBJ2-7, with 10 bases that match TRBD1. V was pared by 1 base and J by 0 bases, with 6 bases of the junction left unmatched. The germline V gene has CDR1 KGHSH and CDR2 LQKENI. The CDR3 runs to 17 residues. The CDR3 region is CASSPRQGALPSYEQYF. The CDR3 DNA reads TGTGCCAGCTCACCACGACAGGGGGCTCTCCCCTCCTACGAGCAGTACTTC.

As DNA, the CDR3 is TGTGCCAGCTTAGCAGGGATGAACACTGAAGCTTTCTTT. The encoded protein is CASLAGMNTEAFF. This chain links TRBV25-1 with TRBJ1-1; TRBD1 is a possible D gene (5 bases). CDR1 MGHDK and CDR2 SYGVNS come from the germline V gene. V lost 8 bases, J lost 0 bases, and 10 bases lay in between. The length of the CDR3 is 13 residues.

As regards this clonotype: A much larger clone differs by one base, so this may be a read error. This rearrangement joins TRBV19 to TRBJ2-7; the D gene could be TRBD1 or TRBD2 (5 bases each). Germline V gene data show CDR1 as LNHDA and CDR2 as SQIVND (reference sequence). CDR3 length equals 15 residues. CDR3 residues: CASSIDEGYSHEQYF. The CDR3 bases are TGTGCCAGTAGTATAGACGAGGGGTACTCCCACGAGCAGTACTTC.

This clonotype was counted ten times or more. The V gene is TRBV6-5, the J gene TRBJ1-1; D gene ambiguous. Germline V gives CDR1 MNHEY, CDR2 SVGAGI. The V and J ends lost 6 bases and 0 bases respectively, with 17 bases between them. The CDR3 spans 16 residues. As DNA, the CDR3 is TGTGCCAGCAGGTCAAGGTATGCAGCCATGAACACTGAAGCTTTCTTT. Protein sequence: CASRSRYAAMNTEAFF.

The chain couples TRBV2 to TRBJ2-1; D might be TRBD1 or TRBD2, each matching 6 bases. Deletions cut 4 bases from V and 16 bases from J, with 23 bases between. This CDR3 has 14 residues. The germline V gene encodes CDR1 SNHLY and CDR2 FYNNEI. The CDR3 coding sequence is TGTGCCAGCAGTGTGAACAGGGACTTCACGAGGTTATTCTTC. It encodes CASSVNRDFTRLFF. The whole variable domain, remainder taken from reference TRBV2 and TRBJ2-1, is EPEVTQTPSHQVTQMGQEVILRCVPISNHLYFYWYRQILGQKVEFLVSFYNNEISEKSEIFDDQFSVERPDGSNFTLKIRSTKLEDSAMYFCASSVNRDFTRLFFGPGTRLTVL.

This rearrangement joins TRBV7-9 to TRBJ1-5; perhaps TRBD1 as D (6 bases). CDR3 size: 16 residues. V gave up 0 bases and J gave up 9 bases, with 18 bases separating them. Germline V lookup: CDR1 SEHNR, CDR2 FQNEAQ (reference sequence). The CDR3 nucleotides read TGTGCCAGCAGCTTAGCGGACGGGGGGGCTCGGAGGCCCCAGCATTTT. Protein: CASSLADGGARRPQHF.

This clonotype came up many times. The chain links TRBV19 to TRBJ1-5, with unresolved D. Germline V gene data show CDR1 as LNHDA and CDR2 as SQIVND (reference sequence). V lost 0 bases to trimming and J lost 4 bases, with 10 bases between them. This CDR3 region has 15 residues. CDR3 residues: CASSIDWSGNQPQHF. CDR3 sequence (DNA): TGTGCCAGTAGTATAGATTGGAGCGGTAATCAGCCCCAGCATTTT.

This chain uses TRBV29-1 with TRBJ2-7; 7 positions agree with TRBD1. After removal of 0 bases from V and 3 bases from J, the junction contained 2 bases not matched to a gene. Germline CDR1 reads SQVTM; CDR2 reads ANQGSEA. This CDR3 contains 13 residues. For the CDR3, the DNA is TGCAGCGTTGAAGAAACAGGGGACTACGAGCAGTACTTC. Protein: CSVEETGDYEQYF.

Of note for this clonotype: The germline gene is not matched at one end of the junction; a read error may be the cause. The chain uses TRBV7-2 and TRBJ1-5; a possible D gene is TRBD1 (6 bases). The CDR3 length is 12 residues. Germline V gene lookup returns CDR1 SGHTA and CDR2 FQGNSA. The CDR3 is CASSLGQGRRYF. In nucleotides, the CDR3 is TGTGCCAGCAGCTTAGGGCAGGGGCGACGGTATTTT.

The gene calls are TRBV20-1 and TRBJ1-3; 7 bases match TRBD2. The end of the DNA fits TRBJ2-3 better, so the J call may be wrong. Looked up from germline, CDR1 is DFQATT and CDR2 is SNEGSKA (reference sequence). This CDR3 region has 14 residues. Here the CDR3 DNA reads TGCAGTGCTAGAGAGAGCGGGGACACAGATACGCAGTATTTT. The encoded protein is CSARESGDTDTQYF.

A few counts support this clonotype. This chain joins TRBV15 and TRBJ2-1; D tentatively reads TRBD1 or TRBD2 (5 bases each). The CDR3 extends over 13 amino acids. Per germline, CDR1 LNHNV and CDR2 YYDKDF (reference sequence). V gave up 0 bases and J gave up 8 bases, with 8 bases separating them. The CDR3 DNA sequence: TGTGCCACCAGCAGAGATCGGGGCGATGAGCAGTTCTTC. Translating it yields CATSRDRGDEQFF.

This clonotype was detected many times. The chain combines TRBV20-1 with TRBJ1-6, with TRBD1 as a possible D gene (6 bases). This CDR3 is 13 amino acids long. From germline, CDR1 is DFQATT and CDR2 SNEGSKA (reference sequence). V gave up 2 bases and J gave up 4 bases, with 6 bases separating them. For the CDR3, the DNA is TGCAGTGCTAGACAGGGGTATAATTCACCCCTCCACTTT. Its protein product is CSARQGYNSPLHF.

Concerning this clonotype itself: A clone one base away is much larger, so this may be a read error. The chain links TRBV12-3 or TRBV12-4 to TRBJ2-7, with D uncertain. The CDR3 has 13 residues. The CDR3, as DNA: TGTGCCAGCAGACTCAGCTCGGCCTACGAGCAGTGCTTC. Its translation: CASRLSSAYEQCF.

The chain joins TRBV27 to TRBJ2-2; TRBD2 agrees at 10 bases. From germline, CDR1 is MNHEY and CDR2 SMNVEV (reference sequence). This CDR3 is built from 14 residues. V was pared by 4 bases and J by 5 bases, with 1 base of the junction left unmatched. CDR3 residues: CASSSLAGTGELFF. The CDR3 region has the DNA TGTGCCAGCAGTTCACTAGCGGGAACCGGGGAGCTGTTTTTT.

The chain joins TRBV15 to TRBJ2-2, with 12 bases aligning to TRBD2. Losses at the gene ends were 5 bases for V and 7 bases for J; bases not matched to a gene: 5. Germline-derived CDR1 and CDR2 are LNHNV and YYDKDF (reference sequence). The CDR3 is 15 amino acids. The DNA of the CDR3 is TGTGCCACCAGCCCCACTAGCGGGAGGATCGGGGAGCTGTTTTTT. It yields the protein CATSPTSGRIGELFF. Full variable domain (outside the CDR3, taken from reference TRBV15 and TRBJ2-2): DAMVIQNPRYQVTQFGKPVTLSCSQTLNHNVMYWYQQKSSQAPKLLFHYYDKDFNNEADTPDNFQSRRPNTSFCFLDIRSPGLGDTAMYLCATSPTSGRIGELFFGEGSRLTVL.

This clonotype has a count of ten or more. The V gene is TRBV16, the J gene TRBJ1-2; D perhaps matches TRBD1 (6 bases). V was cut by 3 bases and J by 0 bases, with 14 bases left in between. The CDR3 totals 16 residues. Looked up from germline, CDR1 is KGHSY and CDR2 is FQNENV. CDR3 protein: CASSHPTGNSNYGYTF. The CDR3 nucleotides read TGTGCCAGCAGCCACCCCACAGGGAATTCTAACTATGGCTACACCTTC.

The J gene is TRBJ1-5, the V gene TRBV6-6; D is ambiguous. This CDR3 has 14 amino acids. Trimming took off 0 bases at V and 14 bases at J, with 17 bases between the two ends. From germline, CDR1 is MNHNY and CDR2 SVGAGI (reference sequence). CDR3 sequence (DNA): TGTGCCAGCAGTTACTCTGCGGGAGCTAAGCACGAGCATTTT. This encodes CASSYSAGAKHEHF.

In its sample, this clonotype was seen a few times. V gene TRBV6-5 combines with J gene TRBJ2-2; D is undetermined. The germline V gene has CDR1 MNHEY and CDR2 SVGAGI. V gave up 6 bases and J gave up 5 bases, with 19 bases separating them. The CDR3 consists of 16 residues. The CDR3 nucleotides read TGTGCCAGCAGATCAACAGAAGGACGGAAGACCGGGGAGCTGTTTTTT. It codes for CASRSTEGRKTGELFF.

The chain combines TRBV24-1 with TRBJ2-3; D uncertain. Germline V gives CDR1 KGHDR, CDR2 SFDVKD. The CDR3 is made up of 14 amino acids. Trimming left V 0 bases short and J 2 bases short, with 5 bases between. CDR3 loop: CATSDLRFTDTQYF. The CDR3 DNA reads TGTGCCACCAGTGATTTGCGTTTCACAGATACGCAGTATTTT.